This T cell receptor beta chain was profiled in a study of OX40 agonist ivuxolimab in advanced cancers. Looking at the study overall: Averaging roughly 60 years in age, with a range of 23 to 79, the cohort was approximately 87% male. A partial response was reached by three patients: one with hepatocellular carcinoma and two with cutaneous melanoma. Whole-study findings and limits: The authors also found low normalized T-cell clonal expansion in some nonresponders. Dosing at 0.1 to 3.0 mg/kg was accompanied by clonal expansion of CD4+ and CD8+ blood T cells by week 6.

This clone was seen once. Its antigen is undetermined. Repertoires were generated with immunoSEQ multiplex PCR, while TCRdb's copy carries only in-frame clones and drops some. The sample holds 70,000 to 80,000 clones, 92% seen once. CDR1 is SGDLS, CDR2 YYNGEE, per germline. With 4 bases removed from V and 6 bases from J, the gap between germline ends came to 14 bases. This CDR3 has 14 amino acids. This clonotype was obtained from an adult with an advanced solid tumor such as melanoma, head and neck, liver or kidney cancer. This sample comprised CD4+ or CD8+ T cells sorted from blood, obtained in a trial of the OX40 agonist ivuxolimab. The J gene is TRBJ2-1, the V gene TRBV9; D is unclear. CDR3 residues: CASSTRGGGNEQFF. The CDR3 nucleotides are TGTGCCAGCAGCACCCGCGGCGGCGGCAATGAGCAGTTCTTC.